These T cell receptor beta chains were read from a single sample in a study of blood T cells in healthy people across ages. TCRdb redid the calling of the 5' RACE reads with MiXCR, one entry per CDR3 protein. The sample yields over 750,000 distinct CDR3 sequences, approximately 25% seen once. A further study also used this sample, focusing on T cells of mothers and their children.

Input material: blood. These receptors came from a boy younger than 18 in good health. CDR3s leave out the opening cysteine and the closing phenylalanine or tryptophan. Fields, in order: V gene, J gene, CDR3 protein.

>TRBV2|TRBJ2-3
AILNRSSTDTQY
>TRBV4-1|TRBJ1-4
ASSQEKGPATNEKLF
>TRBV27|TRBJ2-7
ASKAGGASSEQY
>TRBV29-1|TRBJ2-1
SVDGWGGVDEQF
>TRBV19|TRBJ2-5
ASTGQGFRTQY
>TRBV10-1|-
ASSDHVQGFYNGQF
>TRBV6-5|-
ASIASRTGASEQY
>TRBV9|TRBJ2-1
ASSVATGYNEQF
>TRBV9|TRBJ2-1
ASSSRTSGRDEQF
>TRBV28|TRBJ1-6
ASSWGISGSPLH
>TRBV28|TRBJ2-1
ASSLRWSEHNEQF
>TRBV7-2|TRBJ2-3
ASSLVGTPGDTQY
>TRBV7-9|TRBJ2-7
ASSLSVGTGFYEQY
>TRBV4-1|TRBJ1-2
ASSQESRRGYGYT
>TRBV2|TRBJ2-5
ASSEGIGRQETQY
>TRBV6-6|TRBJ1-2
ASGNLGLQDGYT
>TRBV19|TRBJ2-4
ASRERGMENIQY
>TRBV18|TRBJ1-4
ASSPSGRSEKLF
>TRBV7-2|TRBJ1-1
ASSAQGGRPEAF
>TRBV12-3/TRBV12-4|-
ASSSRQGLIDEQY
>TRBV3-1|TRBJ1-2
ASSHNTGGYGYT
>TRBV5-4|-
ASSSGLNTYEQY
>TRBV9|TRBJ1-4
ASSSGGSGAEKLF
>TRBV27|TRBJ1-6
ASSPGPLRHSPLH
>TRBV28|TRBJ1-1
ASSFSAGKGTEAF
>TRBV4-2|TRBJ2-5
ASSQDTGEEQY
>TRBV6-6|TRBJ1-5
ASSYGSGEVGQPQH
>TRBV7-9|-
ASSARLAGAGNEQF
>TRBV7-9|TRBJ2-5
ASCKGDQLGTQY
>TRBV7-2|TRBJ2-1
ASTHGRAVYNEQF
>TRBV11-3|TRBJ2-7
ASSLGGSEQC
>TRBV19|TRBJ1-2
ASRLPGIGYT
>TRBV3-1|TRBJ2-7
ASSQEFSGGTYEQY
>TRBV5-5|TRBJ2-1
ASSFSELGGGLYNEQF
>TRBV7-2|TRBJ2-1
ASSLGPASGYNEQF
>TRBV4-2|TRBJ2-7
ASSELGMLGEQY
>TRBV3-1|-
ASSQEGQNYEQY
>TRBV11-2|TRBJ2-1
ASSFMLSSYNEQF
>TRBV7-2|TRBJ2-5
ASLRPPDRGQETQY
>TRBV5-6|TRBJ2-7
ASSLGTGDRAGD
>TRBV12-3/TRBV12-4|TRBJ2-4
ASSFSGAKNIQY
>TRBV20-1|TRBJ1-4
SASGGADEKLF
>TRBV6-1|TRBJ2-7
ASSPKSGTGQGYEQY
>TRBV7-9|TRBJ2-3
ASSQEGTSVTDTQY
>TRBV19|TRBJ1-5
ASTQTIVEPQH